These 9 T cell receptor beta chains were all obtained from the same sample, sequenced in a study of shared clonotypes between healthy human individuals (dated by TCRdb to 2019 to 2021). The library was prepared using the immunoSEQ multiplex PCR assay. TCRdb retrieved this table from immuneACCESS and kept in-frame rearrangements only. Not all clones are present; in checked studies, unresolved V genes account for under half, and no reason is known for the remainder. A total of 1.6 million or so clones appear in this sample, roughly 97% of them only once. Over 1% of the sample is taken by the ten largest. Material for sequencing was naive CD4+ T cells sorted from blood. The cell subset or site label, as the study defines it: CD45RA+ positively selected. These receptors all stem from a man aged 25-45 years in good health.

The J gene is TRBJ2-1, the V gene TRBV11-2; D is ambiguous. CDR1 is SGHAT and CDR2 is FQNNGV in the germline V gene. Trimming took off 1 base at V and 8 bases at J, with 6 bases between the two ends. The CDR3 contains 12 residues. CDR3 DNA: TGTGCCAGCAGCTTAGGAGTCTATGAGCAGTTCTTC. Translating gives CASSLGVYEQFF.

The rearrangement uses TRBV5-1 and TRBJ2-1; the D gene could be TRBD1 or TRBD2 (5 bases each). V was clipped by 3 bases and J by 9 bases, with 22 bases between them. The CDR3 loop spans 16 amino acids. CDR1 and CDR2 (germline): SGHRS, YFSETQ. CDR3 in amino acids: CASSSVGVSLGVEQFF. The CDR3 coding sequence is TGCGCCAGCAGCTCGGTCGGGGTATCCCTAGGGGTTGAGCAGTTCTTC.

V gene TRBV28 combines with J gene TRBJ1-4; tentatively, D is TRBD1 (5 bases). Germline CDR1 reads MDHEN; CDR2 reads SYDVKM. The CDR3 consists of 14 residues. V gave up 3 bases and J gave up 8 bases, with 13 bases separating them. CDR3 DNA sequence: TGTGCCAGCAGTTTTGGACAAGACATCGAAAAACTGTTTTTT. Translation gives CASSFGQDIEKLFF.

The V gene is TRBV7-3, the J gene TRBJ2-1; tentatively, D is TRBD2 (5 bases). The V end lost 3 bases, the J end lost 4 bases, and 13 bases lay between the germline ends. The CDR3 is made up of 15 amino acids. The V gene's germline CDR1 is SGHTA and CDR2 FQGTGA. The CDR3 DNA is TGTGCCAGCAGCTTGTCTAGCTCACCATACAATGAGCAGTTCTTC. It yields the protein CASSLSSSPYNEQFF.

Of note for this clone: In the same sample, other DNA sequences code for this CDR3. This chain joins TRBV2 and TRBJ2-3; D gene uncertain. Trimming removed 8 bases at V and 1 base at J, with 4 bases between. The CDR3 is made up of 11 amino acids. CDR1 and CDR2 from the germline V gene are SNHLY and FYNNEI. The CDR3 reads CASGRTDTQYF. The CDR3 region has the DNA TGTGCCAGCGGACGCACAGATACGCAGTATTTT.

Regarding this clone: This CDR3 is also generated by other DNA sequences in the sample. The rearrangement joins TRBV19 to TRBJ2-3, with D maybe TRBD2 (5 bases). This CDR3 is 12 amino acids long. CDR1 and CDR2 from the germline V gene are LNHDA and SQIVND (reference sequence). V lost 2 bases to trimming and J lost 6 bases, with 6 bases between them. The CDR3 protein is CASSISGDTQYF. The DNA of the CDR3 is TGTGCCAGTAGTATATCGGGGGATACGCAGTATTTT.

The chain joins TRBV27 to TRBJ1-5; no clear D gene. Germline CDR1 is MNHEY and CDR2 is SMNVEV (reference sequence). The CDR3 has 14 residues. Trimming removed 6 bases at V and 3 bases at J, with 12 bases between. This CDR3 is CASRDSGLNQPQHF. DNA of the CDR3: TGTGCCAGCAGGGATTCCGGACTCAATCAGCCCCAGCATTTT.

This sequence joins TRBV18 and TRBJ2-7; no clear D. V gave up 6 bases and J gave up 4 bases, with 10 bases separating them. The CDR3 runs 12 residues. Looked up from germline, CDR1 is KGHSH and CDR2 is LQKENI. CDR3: CASSSDLYEQYF. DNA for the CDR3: TGTGCCAGCTCGTCGGACCTTTACGAGCAGTACTTC.

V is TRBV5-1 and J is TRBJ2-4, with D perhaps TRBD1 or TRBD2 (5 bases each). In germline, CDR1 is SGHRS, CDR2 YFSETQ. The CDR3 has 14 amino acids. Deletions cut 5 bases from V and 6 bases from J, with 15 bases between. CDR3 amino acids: CASRASGDLNIQYF. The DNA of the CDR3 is TGCGCCAGCAGAGCTAGTGGGGACCTAAACATTCAGTACTTC. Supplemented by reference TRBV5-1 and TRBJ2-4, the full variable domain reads KAGVTQTPRYLIKTRGQQVTLSCSPISGHRSVSWYQQTPGQGLQFLFEYFSETQRNKGNFPGRFSGRQFSNSRSEMNVSTLELGDSALYLCASRASGDLNIQYFGAGTRLSVL.